One and the same sample provided the 20 T cell receptor beta chains below, sequenced in a study of shared clonotypes between healthy human individuals. The assay was immunoSEQ multiplex PCR, and TCRdb's table has in-frame clones only and misses some. The sample yields fewer than 600,000 clones, about 74% seen once. The sample was PBMCs. The receptors were sampled from a woman aged 40-49 years in good health. Some clones in this sample may be carry-over from other donors' samples.

The chain employs TRBV18 and TRBJ1-3; D is uncertain. There are 15 residues in the CDR3. Trimming removed 3 bases at V and 4 bases at J, with 13 bases between. Germline V gene lookup returns CDR1 KGHSH and CDR2 LQKENI. Written as DNA, the CDR3 is TGTGCCAGCTCACCCCCCTCGGTGGCGGGAAACACCATATATTTT. Amino acid sequence: CASSPPSVAGNTIYF.

The V gene is TRBV9, the J gene TRBJ2-2; the D gene is possibly TRBD2 (6 bases). The germline V and J ends were trimmed by 3 bases and 5 bases, with 8 bases remaining between them. Germline V CDR1 and CDR2: SGDLS, YYNGEE. The CDR3 covers 13 residues. CDR3 coding DNA: TGTGCCAGCAGCGGGACTATTACCGGGGAGCTGTTTTTT. This codes for CASSGTITGELFF.

J is TRBJ2-7 and V is TRBV7-2, with D possibly being TRBD1 (6 bases). This CDR3 region has 15 residues. V lost 5 bases to trimming and J lost 0 bases, with 14 bases between them. In germline, CDR1 is SGHTA, CDR2 FQGNSA. The CDR3 loop is CASSRSTGSSYEQYF. The CDR3 coding sequence is TGTGCCAGCAGCCGCTCAACAGGGTCCTCCTACGAGCAGTACTTC.

The chain has TRBV4-3 and TRBJ2-1, with D unresolved. Between the trimmed V and J ends, which lost 1 base and 9 bases, there was a span of 13 bases. This CDR3 contains 14 residues. CDR1 is LGHNA, CDR2 YSLEER, per germline. CDR3 bases: TGCGCCAGCAGCCAAGTACGGGTCCTCAGTGAGCAGTTCTTC. This sequence encodes CASSQVRVLSEQFF.

This clone was picked up many times. The identical CDR3 is also encoded by other nucleotide sequences in the sample. The V call is TRBV2, the J call TRBJ1-4, with D tentatively TRBD1 (6 bases). This CDR3 has 16 residues. Germline CDR1 reads SNHLY; CDR2 reads FYNNEI. V lost 8 bases and J lost 4, with 20 bases in between. Here the CDR3 DNA reads TGTGCCAGCCGATATACCCCGACAGGTTTTAATGAAAAACTGTTTTTT. Amino acids: CASRYTPTGFNEKLFF.

This clone was observed a few times. This rearrangement joins TRBV5-6 to TRBJ2-7, with D possibly being TRBD2 (6 bases). CDR1 and CDR2 from the germline V gene are SGHDT and YYEEEE. The CDR3 spans 18 residues. The ends were cut back, 4 bases at V and 5 bases at J, with 28 bases in the middle. Here the CDR3 reads CASSPLHRLEAVGDEQYF. The CDR3 DNA sequence: TGTGCCAGCAGCCCACTACACCGACTAGAAGCGGTGGGTGACGAGCAGTACTTC. Full variable domain (rest looked up from reference TRBV5-6 and TRBJ2-7): DAGVTQSPTHLIKTRGQQVTLRCSPKSGHDTVSWYQQALGQGPQFIFQYYEEEERQRGNFPDRFSGHQFPNYSSELNVNALLLGDSALYLCASSPLHRLEAVGDEQYFGPGTRLTVT.

This clone has a single count. The chain uses TRBV30 and TRBJ1-1; D unclear. This CDR3 is 13 amino acids long. The V end lost 2 bases, the J end lost 11 bases, and 18 bases lay between the germline ends. Germline CDR1 is GTSNPN and CDR2 is SVGIG (reference sequence). In nucleotides, the CDR3 is TGTGCCTGGAGTCCCCACGTGGGGATCTGGGCTTTCTTT. This encodes CAWSPHVGIWAFF. The whole variable domain, remainder taken from reference TRBV30 and TRBJ1-1, is SQTIHQWPATLVQPVGSPLSLECTVEGTSNPNLYWYRQAAGRGLQLLFYSVGIGQISSEVPQNLSASRPQDRQFILSSKKLLLSDSGFYLCAWSPHVGIWAFFGQGTRLTVV.

The rearrangement uses TRBV2 and TRBJ2-1, with 10 bases lining up with TRBD2. With V trimmed by 8 bases and J by 5 bases, 9 bases remained unmatched. The germline V gene encodes CDR1 SNHLY and CDR2 FYNNEI. CDR3 length equals 15 residues. The CDR3 sequence: CASEIGLAGDNEQFF. As DNA, the CDR3 is TGTGCCAGCGAAATCGGGCTAGCGGGAGACAATGAGCAGTTCTTC.

The gene calls are TRBV2 and TRBJ2-3, with a tentative D call TRBD1 (5 bases). V was trimmed by 11 bases and J by 2 bases, leaving 14 bases between them. Germline loops: CDR1 SNHLY, CDR2 FYNNEI. The CDR3 is made up of 13 amino acids. CDR3 sequence (DNA): TGTGCCGGGGCTCGACCGTTCACAGATACGCAGTATTTT. Translated: CAGARPFTDTQYF.

The genes are TRBV18 and TRBJ1-1; D might be TRBD1 (5 bases). The V and J ends lost 6 bases and 7 bases respectively, with 15 bases between them. CDR1 and CDR2 from the germline V gene are KGHSH and LQKENI. The CDR3 length is 13 residues. Written as DNA, the CDR3 is TGTGCCAGCTCCCCCGGGACGGTCCTTGAAGCTTTCTTT. Residues: CASSPGTVLEAFF.

V is TRBV7-9 and J is TRBJ2-3; 9 bases agree with TRBD2. Looked up from germline, CDR1 is SEHNR and CDR2 is FQNEAQ (reference sequence). V lost 1 base, J lost 4 bases, and 6 bases stayed unmatched. There are 16 residues in the CDR3. Written as DNA, the CDR3 is TGTGCCAGCAGCTTAGATTGGCTAGCGGGACCAGATACGCAGTATTTT. Translation: CASSLDWLAGPDTQYF.

CDR3 protein: CAISESRREDGYTF. CDR3 coding DNA: TGTGCCATCAGTGAGTCGCGGCGGGAGGATGGCTACACCTTC. The chain uses TRBV10-3 and TRBJ1-2; D uncertain. V shed 0 bases and J shed 6 bases, with 11 bases lying between them. The CDR3 sequence is 14 residues long. The V gene's germline CDR1 is ENHRY and CDR2 SYGVKD.

Remarks on this clone: The identical CDR3 is also encoded by other nucleotide sequences in the sample. This chain links TRBV18 with TRBJ2-7; D might be TRBD2 (6 bases). This CDR3 has 14 residues. Germline CDR1 is KGHSH and CDR2 is LQKENI. The V gene lost 3 bases and the J gene lost 3 bases, with 12 bases spanning the gap. CDR3 DNA sequence: TGTGCCAGCTCACCGCCAACTAGCCGCTACGAGCAGTACTTC. This codes for CASSPPTSRYEQYF.

Of note for this clone: A read error is possible here, since a much larger clone lies one base away. This chain connects TRBV15 to TRBJ1-4, with 9 bases lining up with TRBD1. V dropped 8 bases and J dropped 6; count of bases not matched to a gene: 1. Germline V gene sequence: CDR1 LNHNV, CDR2 YYDKDF (reference sequence). The CDR3 consists of 12 residues. DNA of the CDR3: TGTGCCACCGGGACAGGGTATGAAAAACTGTTTTTT. Its protein product is CATGTGYEKLFF.

The J gene is TRBJ1-2, the V gene TRBV2, with a possible D match to TRBD1 (5 bases). The CDR3 is 14 residues long. The V gene's germline CDR1 is SNHLY and CDR2 FYNNEI. The ends were cut back, 4 bases at V and 3 bases at J, with 12 bases in the middle. CDR3 DNA sequence: TGTGCCAGCAGTGTGACAGACTACGACTATGGCTACACCTTC. Its translation is CASSVTDYDYGYTF.

Concerning this clone itself: The sample holds other DNA sequences that translate to the same CDR3. J is TRBJ2-5 and V is TRBV18; TRBD1 aligns across 11 bases. This CDR3 is built from 15 residues. Trimming removed 3 bases from V and 3 bases from J; junction bases left unmatched: 3. Germline-derived CDR1 and CDR2 are KGHSH and LQKENI. The CDR3 bases are TGTGCCAGCTCACCCAGGACAGGGGGCGAAGAGACCCAGTACTTC. This sequence encodes CASSPRTGGEETQYF.

This chain joins TRBV7-8 and TRBJ1-4; D is unclear. Germline-derived CDR1 and CDR2 are SGHVS and FQNEAQ. V lost 5 bases to trimming and J lost 5 bases, with 15 bases between them. The CDR3 sequence is 15 residues long. The CDR3 region has the DNA TGTGCCAGCAGCACCACGGGGTTGACAAATGAAAAACTGTTTTTT. It translates to CASSTTGLTNEKLFF.

The chain employs TRBV27 and TRBJ2-7; 10 positions match TRBD2. The CDR3 spans 17 residues. Per the germline V gene, CDR1 is MNHEY and CDR2 is SMNVEV (reference sequence). J gave up 2 bases and V 6 bases, and 13 bases lay outside the gene matches. The CDR3 bases are TGTGCCAGCAGCTATTTTGGGGGGACTAGCGCAACCTACGAGCAGTACTTC. This codes for CASSYFGGTSATYEQYF.

The chain carries TRBV25-1 and TRBJ1-5, with TRBD1 matching over 7 bases. V shed 5 bases and J 5 bases; nucleotides not matched to a gene: 3. CDR1 and CDR2 (germline): MGHDK, SYGVNS. CDR3 length: 13 amino acids. The CDR3 region has the DNA TGTGCCAGCAGTCGTACAGGGGATCAGCCCCAGCATTTT. It is translated as CASSRTGDQPQHF.

V usage is TRBV30 and J usage is TRBJ1-2; TRBD1 matches 9 bases. V was clipped by 4 bases and J by 4 bases; unmatched bases: 4. This CDR3 is built from 13 residues. Germline V gene data show CDR1 as GTSNPN and CDR2 as SVGIG (reference sequence). The CDR3 region is CAWKGTGPYGYTF. Written as DNA, the CDR3 is TGTGCCTGGAAAGGGACAGGGCCCTATGGCTACACCTTC.